A single sample is the source of the 28 T cell receptor beta chains below, sequenced in a study of regulatory T cells in long-lasting Graves disease. HTBI primers from iRepertoire and Arm-PCR of CDR3 regions yielded the TCR beta libraries. Each CDR3 protein gets one entry after TCRdb re-called the multiplex PCR reads with MiXCR. The table shows roughly 350,000 distinct CDR3 sequences, with over 15% occurring only once. The time point was: newly diagnosed GD, antithyroid drugs for less than 3 months. PBMC-derived RNA was used for the TCR library. This same sample was also taken into another study, of T cells in Graves' hyperthyroidism and ophthalmopathy.

Source: peripheral blood mononuclear cells (PBMCs), taken at new diagnosis, from a patient treated with antithyroid drugs. The origin of the receptors is a man in his forties with Graves disease.

On this clonotype itself: This likely came from a read error, as a far larger clone is one base away. The V call is TRBV7-8, the J call TRBJ2-3; D remains ambiguous. V lost 5 bases and J 0 bases, leaving 6 bases between the germline ends. Germline CDR1 SGHVS, CDR2 FQNEAQ. CDR3 size: 13 residues. CDR3 DNA: TGTGCCAGCAGCCACGACAGCACAGATACGCAGTATTTT. Residues: CASSHDSTDTQYF.

This clonotype occurred a few times. The chain combines TRBV20-1 with TRBJ2-7, with 7 bases matching TRBD1. The CDR3 runs to 13 residues. CDR1 is DFQATT and CDR2 is SNEGSKA in the germline V gene (reference sequence). V was pared by 6 bases and J by 2 bases, with 7 bases of the junction left unmatched. The CDR3 coding sequence is TGCAGTGCCACAGGGGAAGTCGCCTACGAGCAGTACTTC. The encoded protein is CSATGEVAYEQYF.

This clonotype came up a few times. The chain employs TRBV5-5 and TRBJ1-4; D may be TRBD1 (5 bases). Per the germline V gene, CDR1 is SGHKS and CDR2 is YYEKEE (reference sequence). V was pared by 2 bases and J by 4 bases, with 9 bases between. The CDR3 has 14 amino acids. The DNA of the CDR3 is TGTGCCAGCAGCTTCGGAAGGGGTAATGAAAAACTGTTTTTT. Protein sequence: CASSFGRGNEKLFF.

Many counts were recorded for this clonotype. The gene calls are TRBV20-1 and TRBJ1-6; weak D call: TRBD1 (5 bases). Trimming shortened V by 6 bases and J by 4 bases, and 16 bases separated the two germline ends. The germline V gene has CDR1 DFQATT and CDR2 SNEGSKA (reference sequence). This CDR3 region has 15 residues. CDR3 protein: CSASIGAGYNSPLHF. In DNA form, the CDR3 reads TGCAGTGCAAGTATCGGGGCGGGGTATAATTCACCCCTCCACTTT.

The chain has TRBV9 and TRBJ2-7; the match to TRBD1 covers 9 bases. Germline trimming cut 3 bases from V and 2 bases from J; bases unmatched to any gene: 3. Germline values: CDR1 SGDLS, CDR2 YYNGEE. The CDR3 is 14 amino acids. The CDR3 nucleotides read TGTGCCAGCAGCGGGGGACAGGGCACCTACGAGCAGTACTTC. Protein sequence: CASSGGQGTYEQYF.

The V and J genes are TRBV5-5 and TRBJ1-4, with TRBD1 as a possible D gene (6 bases). The CDR3 consists of 14 residues. Germline CDR1 SGHKS, CDR2 YYEKEE (reference sequence). V dropped 2 bases and J dropped 4 bases, with 9 bases sitting between them. CDR3: CASSFRQVNEKLFF. CDR3 DNA: TGTGCCAGCAGCTTTCGACAGGTTAATGAAAAACTGTTTTTT.

This clonotype was observed at least ten times. The rearrangement joins TRBV28 to TRBJ1-5; D remains unclear. Trimming removed 6 bases at V and 1 base at J, with 10 bases between. The germline gives CDR1 MDHEN, CDR2 SYDVKM. The length of the CDR3 is 14 residues. For the CDR3, the DNA is TGTGCCAGCAGGCTCGGAACGAGCAATCAGCCCCAGCATTTT. It yields the protein CASRLGTSNQPQHF.

At least ten counts were recorded for this clonotype. The junction does not match germline at one end; this may be a read error. The V and J genes are TRBV5-1 and TRBJ2-7; 7 bases agree with TRBD1. Germline CDR1 and CDR2: SGHRS and YFSETQ. This CDR3 is built from 15 residues. CDR3 DNA: TGTGCCAGCAGCTTACGCACAGGGGCGAACTACGAGCAGTACTTC. This sequence encodes CASSLRTGANYEQYF.

This clonotype showed up just a few times. The gene calls are TRBV19 and TRBJ1-1, with D hard to call. The ends were cut back, 1 base at V and 3 bases at J, with 3 bases in the middle. The length of the CDR3 is 12 residues. CDR1 and CDR2 (germline): LNHDA, SQIVND (reference sequence). This CDR3 is CASSIADTEAFF. For the CDR3, the DNA is TGTGCCAGTAGTATAGCAGACACTGAAGCTTTCTTT.

The CDR3 DNA reads TGCGCCAGCAGCTTGATGGGCGTGGAGTCCTACGAGCAGTACTTC. It specifies CASSLMGVESYEQYF. The gene calls are TRBV5-1 and TRBJ2-7; D not resolved. Trimming removed 1 base from V and 1 base from J, with 12 bases in between. The CDR3 covers 15 residues. Germline-derived CDR1 and CDR2 are SGHRS and YFSETQ.

This clonotype was counted at least ten times. This sequence joins TRBV28 and TRBJ2-1; D tentatively reads TRBD1 or TRBD2 (5 bases each). Germline assignment: CDR1 MDHEN and CDR2 SYDVKM. The CDR3 is 10 residues long. V was clipped by 5 bases and J by 10 bases, with 6 bases between them. The CDR3 protein is CASSGTEQFF. In nucleotides, the CDR3 is TGTGCCAGCAGTGGGACCGAGCAGTTCTTC.

This clonotype was seen repeatedly, ten times or more. The rearrangement links TRBV20-1 to TRBJ1-1; TRBD1 matches at 8 bases. This CDR3 is 18 amino acids long. The germline V gene has CDR1 DFQATT and CDR2 SNEGSKA (reference sequence). The V gene end was trimmed by 6 bases and the J gene end by 1 base; junction bases not matched to a gene: 19. The CDR3 bases are TGCAGTGCGCCACCCCGGGGGCAGGGGGCGATTGGGAACACTGAAGCTTTCTTT. Encoded protein: CSAPPRGQGAIGNTEAFF.

This chain connects TRBV7-2 to TRBJ2-3; 12 bases agree with TRBD2. V was pared by 5 bases and J by 10 bases, with 10 bases of the junction left unmatched. The germline V gene encodes CDR1 SGHTA and CDR2 FQGNSA. This CDR3 comprises 15 residues. CDR3 nucleotide sequence: TGTGCCAGCAGCCAACTAGCGGGGGGCCAAGCCGCGCAGTATTTT. Translating gives CASSQLAGGQAAQYF.

This clonotype was counted ten times or more. The chain combines TRBV5-1 with TRBJ2-1; weak D call: TRBD2 (5 bases). The germline V gene has CDR1 SGHRS and CDR2 YFSETQ. CDR3 size: 14 residues. Trimming removed 4 bases at V and 8 bases at J, with 16 bases between. The CDR3 DNA reads as TGCGCCAGCAGCCTAAACCGGGCGAGGGATGAGCAGTTCTTC. Its protein is CASSLNRARDEQFF.

The sample holds many counts of this clonotype. The V call is TRBV5-6, the J call TRBJ2-2, with D possibly TRBD1 on 6 matching bases. The CDR3 is 15 residues long. The ends were cut back, 0 bases at V and 3 bases at J, with 9 bases in the middle. CDR1 SGHDT and CDR2 YYEEEE come from the germline V gene. This CDR3 reads CASSLAGQHTGELFF. The CDR3 bases are TGTGCCAGCAGCTTGGCAGGACAGCACACCGGGGAGCTGTTTTTT.

This clonotype was seen repeatedly, ten times or more. J is TRBJ2-5 and V is TRBV2; D unclear. The CDR3 runs 14 residues. Trimming removed 8 bases at V and 8 bases at J, with 21 bases between. Germline V gene data show CDR1 as SNHLY and CDR2 as FYNNEI. CDR3 bases: TGTGCCAGCGGGAAGAATTTTGGCCTAGAAACCCAGTACTTC. Translating gives CASGKNFGLETQYF.

The V and J genes are TRBV28 and TRBJ1-2; TRBD1 is a possible D gene (6 bases). CDR1 MDHEN and CDR2 SYDVKM come from the germline V gene. The germline V and J ends were trimmed by 8 bases and 3 bases, with 10 bases remaining between them. The length of the CDR3 is 12 residues. This CDR3 is CASHHRDYGYTF. For the CDR3, the DNA is TGTGCCAGCCATCACAGGGACTATGGCTACACCTTC.

To note about this clonotype: This likely came from a read error, as a far larger clone is one base away. The V gene is TRBV5-1, the J gene TRBJ2-5; D unresolved. The CDR3 is made up of 13 amino acids. CDR1 and CDR2 from the germline V gene are SGHRS and YFSETQ. The CDR3 here is CASSLDVCGTQYF. CDR3 bases: TGTGCCAGCAGCTTAGATGTATGCGGGACCCAGTACTTC.

This clonotype showed up many times. V usage is TRBV18 and J usage is TRBJ1-3; D might be TRBD1 (6 bases). V lost 3 bases to trimming and J lost 4 bases, with 16 bases between them. CDR3 length: 16 residues. Looked up from germline, CDR1 is KGHSH and CDR2 is LQKENI. The chain's CDR3 is CASSPQQGATGNTIYF. CDR3 in DNA: TGTGCCAGCTCACCCCAACAGGGAGCAACGGGAAACACCATATATTTT.

The chain uses TRBV12-3 or TRBV12-4 and TRBJ1-5; D is ambiguous. Trimming took 2 bases from V and 3 from J, leaving 8 bases between them. The CDR3 spans 14 residues. CDR3 sequence (DNA): TGTGCCAGCAGTTTACCCAGGAACAATCAGCCCCAGCATTTT. Translated: CASSLPRNNQPQHF.

The chain uses TRBV28 and TRBJ2-5, with 8 bases fitting TRBD1. Trimming cost V 2 bases and J 6 bases; bases outside gene matches: 8. The CDR3 has 15 residues. CDR1 is MDHEN and CDR2 is SYDVKM in the germline V gene. Written as DNA, the CDR3 is TGTGCCAGCAGTTTAATTGGGACAGGTCCAAAGACCCAGTACTTC. It encodes CASSLIGTGPKTQYF.

This chain joins TRBV19 and TRBJ1-2, with D hard to call. Trimming took 5 bases from V and 4 from J, leaving 17 bases between them. Per the germline V gene, CDR1 is LNHDA and CDR2 is SQIVND (reference sequence). The CDR3 length is 15 residues. The CDR3 here is CASSDAGWVGYGYTF. The DNA for the CDR3 is TGTGCCAGTAGTGACGCGGGATGGGTCGGCTATGGCTACACCTTC. Full variable domain (rest looked up from reference TRBV19 and TRBJ1-2): DGGITQSPKYLFRKEGQNVTLSCEQNLNHDAMYWYRQDPGQGLRLIYYSQIVNDFQKGDIAEGYSVSREKKESFPLTVTSAQKNPTAFYLCASSDAGWVGYGYTFGSGTRLTVV.

This clonotype was found many times. The chain carries TRBV6-2 or TRBV6-3 and TRBJ2-3; D perhaps matches TRBD2 (6 bases). From germline, CDR1 is MNHEY and CDR2 SVGEGT. With 5 bases removed from V and 10 bases from J, the gap between germline ends came to 22 bases. This CDR3 contains 15 residues. CDR3 loop: CASSEVDLRGRPQYF. The CDR3 DNA sequence: TGTGCCAGCAGTGAAGTCGACCTACGGGGGAGGCCGCAGTATTTT.

This clonotype was observed a few times. The chain is built from TRBV12-3 or TRBV12-4 and TRBJ2-3; 11 nucleotides line up with TRBD2. Trimming removed 6 bases from V and 1 base from J; junction bases left unmatched: 3. This CDR3 has 15 amino acids. DNA for the CDR3: TGTGCCAGCAGACGTAGCGGGGGGGGCACAGATACGCAGTATTTT. It translates to CASRRSGGGTDTQYF.

Ten or more counts support this clonotype. The chain recombines TRBV2 with TRBJ2-7; D gene ambiguous. CDR3 size: 12 residues. The V gene's germline CDR1 is SNHLY and CDR2 FYNNEI. Trimming left V 6 bases short and J 1 base short, with 7 bases between. The DNA of the CDR3 is TGTGCCAGCAGGGAGAGATCCTACGAGCAGTACTTC. This codes for CASRERSYEQYF.

Many counts were recorded for this clonotype. This rearrangement joins TRBV30 to TRBJ1-5; D uncertain. Per the germline V gene, CDR1 is GTSNPN and CDR2 is SVGIG (reference sequence). V lost 4 bases and J 4 bases, leaving 11 bases between the germline ends. This CDR3 region has 13 residues. This CDR3 is CAWNGRPNQPQHF. In DNA form, the CDR3 reads TGTGCCTGGAATGGAAGGCCAAATCAGCCCCAGCATTTT.

This clonotype was counted a few times. J is TRBJ1-4 and V is TRBV6-1, with D uncertain. Trimming left V 6 bases short and J 5 bases short, with 4 bases between. The germline V gene has CDR1 MNHNS and CDR2 SASEGT. The CDR3 has 11 amino acids. In DNA, the CDR3 is TGTGCCAGCAGGCTGAATGAAAAACTGTTTTTT. Translating it yields CASRLNEKLFF.

This clonotype came up many times. This sequence joins TRBV29-1 and TRBJ2-2; D remains unclear. In germline, CDR1 is SQVTM, CDR2 ANQGSEA. The CDR3 sequence is 12 residues long. V shed 6 bases and J shed 2 bases, with 7 bases lying between them. The CDR3 is CSVGRNTGELFF. The CDR3 DNA reads TGCAGCGTCGGACGTAACACCGGGGAGCTGTTTTTT.